Presented here are 10 T cell receptor beta chains from one specimen sequenced in a study of T cells in Graves' hyperthyroidism and ophthalmopathy. Amplified TCR beta CDR3 regions came from RNA transcripts. First-round RT-PCR targeting the TCR CDR3 was performed with the HTBI primer set. TCRdb fed the multiplex PCR reads into MiXCR, producing one record per CDR3 protein. The sample has 300,000 to 450,000 distinct CDR3 sequences; 15% to 20% are singletons. The specimen was blood. These TCRs come from a woman aged 40 to 55 with Graves' ophthalmopathy.

In this sample, this clonotype turned up many times. J is TRBJ2-7 and V is TRBV29-1; 7 bases map to TRBD2. V gave up 6 bases and J gave up 7 bases; unmatched junction bases: 15. Per the germline V gene, CDR1 is SQVTM and CDR2 is ANQGSEA. This CDR3 is built from 14 residues. CDR3 nucleotides: TGCAGCGTGGTTCTAGCGGCTCCCCGACGGGAGCAGTACTTC. It translates to CSVVLAAPRREQYF.

This clonotype was seen many times. This rearrangement joins TRBV30 to TRBJ2-2; TRBD1 agrees at 7 bases. Germline assignment: CDR1 GTSNPN and CDR2 SVGIG (reference sequence). Germline trimming cut 2 bases from V and 6 bases from J; bases unmatched to any gene: 3. The CDR3 extends over 13 amino acids. The CDR3 nucleotides read TGTGCCTGGAGTCTAACAGGGGCCGGGGAGCTGTTTTTT. The encoded protein is CAWSLTGAGELFF. The full variable domain, its missing parts supplied by reference TRBV30 and TRBJ2-2, is SQTIHQWPATLVQPVGSPLSLECTVEGTSNPNLYWYRQAAGRGLQLLFYSVGIGQISSEVPQNLSASRPQDRQFILSSKKLLLSDSGFYLCAWSLTGAGELFFGEGSRLTVL.

This clonotype was counted between two and nine times. V gene TRBV3-1 combines with J gene TRBJ1-2; 7 bases are a match to TRBD1. Trimming cost V 4 bases and J 2 bases; bases outside gene matches: 16. The CDR3 loop spans 18 amino acids. Germline V gives CDR1 LGHDT, CDR2 YNNKEL (reference sequence). CDR3 nucleotide sequence: TGTGCCAGCAGCCTCCGTGGAGACAGGGTGGGACCGAACTATGGCTACACCTTC. Residues: CASSLRGDRVGPNYGYTF.

This clonotype was observed many times. J is TRBJ1-5 and V is TRBV28; D unresolved. Trimming pared 5 bases from V and 2 bases from J, leaving 13 bases between. The CDR3 extends over 15 amino acids. Germline V lookup: CDR1 MDHEN, CDR2 SYDVKM. For the CDR3, the DNA is TGTGCCAGCAGTCCCCCAGAACTTGGCAATCAGCCCCAGCATTTT. It specifies CASSPPELGNQPQHF.

This clonotype occurred once. This chain joins TRBV28 and TRBJ1-2, with TRBD1 identical over 9 bases. CDR3 length: 13 amino acids. Per the germline V gene, CDR1 is MDHEN and CDR2 is SYDVKM. The trim removed 6 bases at V and 4 bases at J, leaving 3 bases unmatched. The DNA for the CDR3 is TGTGCCAGCAGGACAGGGGGGGGCTATGGCTACACCTTC. Translating it yields CASRTGGGYGYTF.

Many counts were recorded for this clonotype. The chain has TRBV12-3 or TRBV12-4 and TRBJ2-5; 11 positions match TRBD1. The CDR3 has 16 residues. The J segment lost 4 bases and the V segment lost 7 bases, leaving 11 bases of the junction unmatched. The CDR3 loop reads CASNSQAGTGGETQYF. Written as DNA, the CDR3 is TGTGCCAGCAATTCTCAAGCCGGGACAGGGGGAGAGACCCAGTACTTC.

A word on this clonotype: At one end the junction does not follow the germline gene, possibly because of a read error. In DNA form, the CDR3 reads TGTGCCAGCAGCGTAGGGGGGCGCAACTACGAGCAGTCCTTC. As protein: CASSVGGRNYEQSF. The V and J genes are TRBV9 and TRBJ2-7, with a weak D call TRBD1 (6 bases). The CDR3 length is 14 residues. Germline V gene lookup returns CDR1 SGDLS and CDR2 YYNGEE.

This clonotype was counted many times. V usage is TRBV15 and J usage is TRBJ2-7, with D possibly TRBD2 on 6 matching bases. The CDR3 extends over 14 amino acids. The V end lost 1 base, the J end lost 5 bases, and 12 bases lay between the germline ends. Germline CDR1 is LNHNV and CDR2 is YYDKDF (reference sequence). CDR3 residues: CATSRGGDGHEQYF. The CDR3 DNA follows: TGTGCCACCAGCAGAGGCGGGGACGGACACGAGCAGTACTTC.

This clonotype was counted ten times or more. The V gene is TRBV6-5, the J gene TRBJ2-7; 10 nucleotides agree with TRBD2. From germline, CDR1 is MNHEY and CDR2 SVGAGI. The CDR3 has 16 residues. V dropped 3 bases and J dropped 0; count of bases not matched to a gene: 5. The CDR3 spells CASSYGLAGVSYEQYF. CDR3 coding DNA: TGTGCCAGCAGTTATGGGCTAGCGGGAGTCTCCTACGAGCAGTACTTC.

This clonotype was seen only a few times. The V call is TRBV28, the J call TRBJ1-1, with D possibly being TRBD1 (5 bases). The CDR3 length is 13 residues. Deletions cut 2 bases from V and 10 bases from J, with 14 bases between. Germline loops: CDR1 MDHEN, CDR2 SYDVKM. As DNA, the CDR3 is TGTGCCAGCAGTTTAGCCCAGGGTCCTGGAGCTTTCTTT. Translating gives CASSLAQGPGAFF.